The TCR beta chain described here comes from a study of identical twins. Study-wide results and limits: Invariant MAIT and iNKT cells could partly confound zero-insertion analyses. Cross-sectional statistical analysis, not tracking of the same donors, underpinned the conclusions.

Regarding this clonotype: Its antigen remains unidentified.

Template switching (which added a universal primer site) was used, and cDNA carried unique molecular identifiers. MiXCR was run by TCRdb on the 5' RACE reads, yielding one entry per CDR3 protein. The data contain hundreds of thousands of distinct CDR3 sequences, around 8.6% of them singletons. This CDR3 has 17 residues. With 3 bases clipped from V and 6 bases from J, the junction kept 14 bases outside the gene matches. Germline V gives CDR1 SGHDN, CDR2 FVKESK. The sample was also linked to a second study, of yellow fever vaccine responses in identical twins. That study adds: Reports say the vaccine T cell response in twins looked partly convergent and partly personalized.

V is TRBV14 and J is TRBJ2-1; TRBD1 agrees at 7 bases. The sample consisted of PBMCs. This TCR was sampled from a woman aged 18-29 years in good health. CDR3 amino acids: CASSHPTAENRGNEQFF. The CDR3 DNA reads TGTGCCAGCAGCCATCCCACCGCTGAGAACAGGGGCAATGAGCAGTTCTTC. Based on the CDR3 plus reference TRBV14 and TRBJ2-1, the full variable domain is EAGVTQFPSHSVIEKGQTVTLRCDPISGHDNLYWYRRVMGKEIKFLLHFVKESKQDESGMPNNRFLAERTGGTYSTLKVQPAELEDSGVYFCASSHPTAENRGNEQFFGPGTRLTVL.